The 18 T cell receptor beta chains below come from one sample, sequenced in a study of T cell repertoires in aging, cancer and after chemotherapy. Peripheral blood genomic DNA, not sorted cells or RNA, was the template. Rearranged V-D-J TRB sequences were amplified with a mixed TRB-A/B primer pool. MiXCR, run by TCRdb on the multiplex PCR reads, gives a single entry per CDR3 protein. The repertoire has about 13,000 distinct CDR3 sequences, roughly 24% of them found once; the top ten carry about 48%. The sequencing input was blood. The source of these receptors is a human donor in good health.

CDR3 sequence: CASSPFDRDQPQHF. DNA of the CDR3: TGTGCCAGCAGCCCCTTCGACAGGGATCAGCCCCAGCATTTT. This sequence joins TRBV7-2 and TRBJ1-5; TRBD1 aligns across 7 bases. The CDR3 length is 14 residues. The J segment lost 5 bases and the V segment lost 5 bases, leaving 6 bases of the junction unmatched. CDR1 is SGHTA and CDR2 is FQGNSA in the germline V gene.

This clonotype was observed a few times. V is TRBV5-5 and J is TRBJ2-6; the D is unclear. The V end was cut by 4 bases, the J end by 7 bases, with 18 bases between. The length of the CDR3 is 16 residues. The germline CDR1 and CDR2 sequences are SGHKS and YYEKEE (reference sequence). The DNA for the CDR3 is TGTGCCAGCAGCCGTTCCCTCGGGTCAGGAGCCAACGTCCTGACTTTC. Its translation: CASSRSLGSGANVLTF.

This clonotype came up many times. This chain connects TRBV15 to TRBJ2-6; D is undetermined. Trimming cost V 5 bases and J 0 bases, with 11 bases left between them. The CDR3 contains 16 residues. Germline V lookup: CDR1 LNHNV, CDR2 YYDKDF (reference sequence). The CDR3 loop reads CATSGRTGSGANVLTF. CDR3 in DNA: TGTGCCACCAGCGGCAGAACGGGCTCTGGGGCCAACGTCCTGACTTTC.

This sequence joins TRBV28 and TRBJ2-7; D gene unclear. Germline V gene data show CDR1 as MDHEN and CDR2 as SYDVKM. There are 15 residues in the CDR3. The V gene lost 6 bases and the J gene lost 5 bases, with 20 bases spanning the gap. Written as DNA, the CDR3 is TGTGCCAGCAGCCAACCCCTCGCGATCCTCCACGAGCAGTACTTC. Its translation: CASSQPLAILHEQYF. Using reference TRBV28 and TRBJ2-7 for the parts outside the CDR3, the full variable domain is DVKVTQSSRYLVKRTGEKVFLECVQDMDHENMFWYRQDPGLGLRLIYFSYDVKMKEKGDIPEGYSVSREKKERFSLILESASTNQTSMYLCASSQPLAILHEQYFGPGTRLTVT.

V gene TRBV6-4 combines with J gene TRBJ2-2, with 9 positions matching TRBD1. Germline V gene lookup returns CDR1 MRHNA and CDR2 SNTAGT. Trimming cost V 6 bases and J 1 base; bases outside gene matches: 6. This CDR3 has 16 residues. CDR3 protein: CASSAGQGQNTGELFF. The DNA for the CDR3 is TGTGCCAGCAGCGCGGGACAGGGCCAGAACACCGGGGAGCTGTTTTTT.

Of note for this clonotype: One end of the junction does not line up with germline, which may come from a read error. The rearrangement joins TRBV14 to TRBJ2-7; 9 bases are shared with TRBD1. The CDR3 loop spans 15 amino acids. Germline lookup yields CDR1 SGHDN and CDR2 FVKESK. In DNA, the CDR3 is TGTGCCAGCAGCCACCCCCGGGACAGGGTGGTCGAGCATTACTTC. Protein sequence: CASSHPRDRVVEHYF.

For this clonotype: The junction shows a germline mismatch at one end, possibly a read error. The V and J genes are TRBV30 and TRBJ1-2; no definite D call. The CDR3 has 15 amino acids. Per the germline V gene, CDR1 is GTSNPN and CDR2 is SVGIG (reference sequence). DNA for the CDR3: TGTGCCTGGAGTGGGATCCCCGTCCCTAACTATGACTACACCTTC. Its protein product is CAWSGIPVPNYDYTF.

Comment on this clonotype: The junction and the germline gene differ at one end; a read error may be behind it. The J gene is TRBJ2-3, the V gene TRBV13; D could derive from TRBD1 or TRBD2 (6 bases each). CDR3 length equals 14 residues. Germline-derived CDR1 and CDR2 are PRHDT and FYEKMQ (reference sequence). The CDR3 protein is CASSLRGRGDTQYF. CDR3 nucleotide sequence: TGTGCCAGCAGCTTACGGGGGCGGGGAGATACACAGTATTTT.

This clonotype was detected ten times or more. The J gene is TRBJ1-5, the V gene TRBV19, with no clear D. Per the germline V gene, CDR1 is LNHDA and CDR2 is SQIVND (reference sequence). This CDR3 spans 14 amino acids. V dropped 6 bases and J dropped 6 bases, with 15 bases sitting between them. Written as DNA, the CDR3 is TGTGCCAGTAGCGAACGTGCTCAGTTTCAGCCCCAGCATTTT. It codes for CASSERAQFQPQHF. Supplemented by reference TRBV19 and TRBJ1-5, the full variable domain reads DGGITQSPKYLFRKEGQNVTLSCEQNLNHDAMYWYRQDPGQGLRLIYYSQIVNDFQKGDIAEGYSVSREKKESFPLTVTSAQKNPTAFYLCASSERAQFQPQHFGDGTRLSIL.

The table lists this clonotype with many counts. The chain has TRBV5-6 and TRBJ2-6; D call uncertain. V shed 1 base and J shed 8 bases, with 10 bases lying between them. This CDR3 contains 14 residues. The germline gives CDR1 SGHDT, CDR2 YYEEEE. In nucleotides, the CDR3 is TGTGCCAGCAGCTTGATTAGCATCACCAACGTCCTGACTTTC. Its translation: CASSLISITNVLTF.

This clonotype was detected a few times. The rearrangement uses TRBV6-5 and TRBJ2-1; 14 nucleotides line up with TRBD2. This CDR3 spans 15 amino acids. J was trimmed by 7 bases and V by 5 bases; bases with no gene match: 4. Germline lookup yields CDR1 MNHEY and CDR2 SVGAGI. As DNA, the CDR3 is TGTGCCAGCAGTCGACTAGCGGGGGGGCAGAATGAGCAGTTCTTC. This gives the protein CASSRLAGGQNEQFF.

The rearrangement uses TRBV12-3 or TRBV12-4 and TRBJ2-7; D is uncertain. The CDR3 sequence is 13 residues long. Trimming took off 6 bases at V and 5 bases at J, with 14 bases between the two ends. This CDR3 reads CASRGSGSHEQYF. The CDR3 DNA reads TGTGCCAGCAGGGGCAGTGGGTCCCACGAGCAGTACTTC.

The genes are TRBV11-2 and TRBJ2-5, with D hard to call. Trimming stripped 3 bases from V and 5 bases from J, with 7 bases between. This CDR3 contains 12 residues. CDR1 and CDR2 (germline): SGHAT, FQNNGV. The CDR3 DNA is TGTGCCAGCAGCTTCTGGGCGGAGACCCAGTACTTC. As protein: CASSFWAETQYF.

A few counts support this clonotype. The rearrangement joins TRBV19 to TRBJ2-1, with 9 bases that match TRBD1. This CDR3 is 16 amino acids long. Germline V gives CDR1 LNHDA, CDR2 SQIVND (reference sequence). J gave up 4 bases and V 6 bases, and 10 bases lay outside the gene matches. The CDR3 region is CASSVLGDRDYNEQFF. The DNA of the CDR3 is TGTGCCAGTAGCGTATTGGGGGACAGGGATTACAATGAGCAGTTCTTC.

This clonotype was counted a few times. The V and J genes are TRBV27 and TRBJ2-2; D gene unclear. V was pared by 2 bases and J by 0 bases, with 10 bases between. Germline CDR1 reads MNHEY; CDR2 reads SMNVEV (reference sequence). The CDR3 has 16 amino acids. CDR3 DNA sequence: TGTGCCAGCAGTTTAATCGGACCCACGAACACCGGGGAGCTGTTTTTT. This sequence encodes CASSLIGPTNTGELFF.

In this sample, this clonotype turned up a few times. J is TRBJ1-4 and V is TRBV25-1; TRBD1 matches at 8 bases. The CDR3 sequence is 15 residues long. Trimming took 2 bases from V and 8 from J; bases not matched to a gene: 7. CDR1 is MGHDK and CDR2 is SYGVNS in the germline V gene. This CDR3 is CASSETGGHREKLFF. The CDR3 region has the DNA TGTGCCAGCAGTGAAACAGGGGGTCACAGGGAAAAACTGTTTTTT. The full variable domain, in which reference TRBV25-1 and TRBJ1-4 provide the parts outside the CDR3, is EADIYQTPRYLVIGTGKKITLECSQTMGHDKMYWYQQDPGMELHLIHYSYGVNSTEKGDLSSESTVSRIRTEHFPLTLESARPSHTSQYLCASSETGGHREKLFFGSGTQLSVL.

J is TRBJ2-1 and V is TRBV20-1; 11 bases map to TRBD2. The CDR3 contains 13 residues. Germline-derived CDR1 and CDR2 are DFQATT and SNEGSKA (reference sequence). The J segment lost 7 bases and the V segment lost 5 bases, leaving 4 bases of the junction unmatched. As DNA, the CDR3 is TGCAGTGCTGTAGCGGGGGGGCGAAATGAGCAGTTCTTC. Translated, it gives CSAVAGGRNEQFF.

The table lists this clonotype with a few counts. V is TRBV27 and J is TRBJ1-2, with TRBD1 matching 9 bases. Trimming at V came to 6 bases and at J to 1 base, leaving 15 bases not matched to a gene. The V gene's germline CDR1 is MNHEY and CDR2 SMNVEV (reference sequence). This CDR3 has 18 residues. The CDR3 loop is CASSITGGQGHFNYGYTF. CDR3 sequence (DNA): TGTGCCAGCAGCATTACCGGGGGACAGGGTCATTTTAACTATGGCTACACCTTC.